This is a list of T cell receptor beta chains from one sample in a study of blood T cell repertoires in COVID-19. Data came from immunoSEQ multiplex PCR; TCRdb stores just in-frame clones and leaves some out. The table records 150,000 to 200,000 clones, approximately 80% of them present only once. Sequencing was performed on PBMCs or T cells enriched from blood (not recorded which). The receptor set was obtained from a man in his 70s who had been exposed to COVID-19. Both conserved end residues are part of each CDR3. The order of the fields is J gene, D gene, clone size, V gene, CDR3 protein, CDR3 DNA. D genes are given only for firm matches. Only some rows state a clone size, as once, few, many or a class for expanded clones.

TRBJ2-7 NA NA TRBV7-2 CASSLGGGYEQYF TGTGCCAGCAGCTTAGGTGGCGGCTACGAGCAGTACTTC
TRBJ2-1 NA NA TRBV9 CASSVGLASNRSPWFF TGTGCCAGCAGCGTAGGTTTAGCCAGTAATCGTTCTCCTTGGTTCTTC
TRBJ1-2 TRBD1 once TRBV18 CASSPSDRGPGTF TGTGCCAGCTCACCCTCCGACAGGGGACCAGGGACCTTC
TRBJ1-6 NA NA TRBV6-5 CASSYQGINSPLHF TGTGCCAGCAGTTACCAGGGTATTAATTCACCCCTCCACTTT
TRBJ2-1 TRBD2 NA TRBV4-3 CASSQDSGANNEQFF TGCGCCAGCAGCCAAGATAGCGGGGCAAACAATGAGCAGTTCTTC
TRBJ2-5 TRBD2 NA TRBV11-2 CATQRGGETQYF TGTGCCACCCAACGGGGAGGGGAGACCCAGTACTTC
TRBJ1-1 TRBD1 NA TRBV5-1 CASSLTGAPLEAFF TGCGCCAGCAGCTTAACAGGGGCGCCACTTGAAGCTTTCTTT
TRBJ1-2 NA NA TRBV6-5 CASHGGYYGYTF TGTGCCAGCCACGGCGGCTACTATGGCTACACCTTC
TRBJ2-7 TRBD1 NA TRBV11-2 CASSKGTGFIYEQYF TGTGCCAGCAGCAAGGGGACAGGCTTCATCTACGAGCAGTACTTC
TRBJ1-2 NA NA TRBV14 CASSQLPNYGYTF TGTGCCAGCAGCCAACTTCCTAACTATGGCTACACCTTC
TRBJ2-3 NA NA TRBV7-2 CASSSPPGADTQYF TGTGCCAGCAGCTCCCCGCCAGGGGCAGATACGCAGTATTTT
TRBJ1-1 NA NA TRBV4-3 CASSQRNTEAFF TGCGCCAGCAGCCAACGGAACACTGAAGCTTTCTTT
TRBJ2-3 TRBD2 NA TRBV7-2 CASSPRGLAGERSLNTQYF TGTGCCAGCAGCCCAAGAGGACTAGCGGGGGAGAGGTCTTTGAATACGCAGTATTTT
TRBJ1-2 NA NA TRBV29-1 CSVVTGSYGYTF TGCAGCGTTGTAACGGGAAGTTATGGCTACACCTTC
TRBJ2-7 NA NA TRBV21-1 CASSKGTLAYEQYF TGTGCCAGCAGCAAAGGGACATTGGCTTACGAGCAGTACTTC
TRBJ2-1 TRBD2 NA TRBV19 CASSIPAGNYNEQFF TGTGCCAGTAGTATACCAGCGGGGAACTACAATGAGCAGTTCTTC
TRBJ1-2 TRBD1 NA TRBV5-8 CASSREDRGPNYGYTF TGTGCCAGCAGCCGAGAGGACAGGGGCCCTAACTATGGCTACACCTTC
TRBJ2-1 TRBD2 NA TRBV25-1 CASSRAGGPAEQFF TGTGCCAGCAGTAGAGCGGGAGGGCCAGCTGAGCAGTTCTTC
TRBJ1-2 NA NA TRBV4-2 CASSQEFQGYGYTF TGTGCCAGCAGCCAAGAGTTCCAGGGCTATGGCTACACCTTC
TRBJ2-7 TRBD2 NA TRBV7-2 CASSLAGSGRVEQYF TGTGCCAGCAGCTTAGCTGGTAGCGGGAGAGTCGAGCAGTACTTC
TRBJ1-4 NA NA TRBV15 CATSNSLGAKIFESEKLFF TGTGCCACCAGCAACAGCCTTGGGGCAAAAATCTTCGAGTCCGAAAAACTGTTTTTT
TRBJ2-7 NA few TRBV5-8 CASSLGRLQYF TGTGCCAGCAGCTTGGGGCGGCTGCAGTACTTC
TRBJ1-6 TRBD1 NA TRBV11-2 CASSLAGTGGIALHF TGTGCCAGCAGCTTAGCCGGGACAGGGGGTATAGCCCTCCACTTT
TRBJ1-6 NA few TRBV11-2 CASSRRSYNSPLHF TGTGCCAGCAGCCGTCGGTCCTATAATTCACCCCTCCACTTT
TRBJ2-7 NA NA TRBV7-2 CASSLGPGATYEQYF TGTGCCAGCAGCTTAGGACCAGGGGCGACCTACGAGCAGTACTTC
TRBJ1-1 NA NA TRBV19 CASSSPSRAANTEAFF TGTGCCAGTAGTTCCCCATCGCGGGCAGCCAACACTGAAGCTTTCTTT
TRBJ2-2 TRBD1 NA TRBV7-2 CASRPITGGNTGELFF TGTGCCAGTAGACCTATAACAGGGGGGAACACCGGGGAGCTGTTTTTT
TRBJ2-2 TRBD2 NA TRBV7-2 CASSLSGGRTGELFF TGTGCCAGCAGCCTTAGCGGGGGGCGGACCGGGGAGCTGTTTTTT
TRBJ1-1 TRBD1 NA TRBV27 CASSAGQGAGAFF TGTGCCAGCAGTGCTGGACAGGGGGCTGGGGCTTTCTTT
TRBJ2-1 NA NA TRBV19 CASTSSKLTVPYNEQFF TGTGCCAGTACTTCATCTAAGCTAACGGTTCCCTACAATGAGCAGTTCTTC
TRBJ2-1 NA NA TRBV7-2 CASSGLFGVFGNEQFF TGTGCCAGCAGTGGACTATTCGGAGTTTTTGGCAATGAGCAGTTCTTC
TRBJ1-1 NA NA TRBV18 CASSPELNTEAFF TGTGCCAGCTCACCCGAGTTGAACACTGAAGCTTTCTTT
TRBJ1-1 TRBD1 NA TRBV9 CASSTSGQGTEAFF TGTGCCAGCAGCACCTCCGGACAGGGGACTGAAGCTTTCTTT
TRBJ2-3 NA NA TRBV6-5 CASSSPGHTDTQYF TGTGCCAGCAGTTCCCCGGGACACACAGATACGCAGTATTTT
TRBJ2-3 NA NA TRBV2 CASSVKREDTQYF TGTGCCAGCAGTGTCAAACGAGAGGATACGCAGTATTTT
TRBJ1-6 NA NA TRBV6-5 CASTTRGNNSPLHF TGTGCCAGCACGACGCGGGGGAATAATTCACCCCTCCACTTT
TRBJ1-2 TRBD1 NA TRBV6-5 CASSTTGGGDGYTF TGTGCCAGCAGTACGACAGGGGGCGGTGATGGCTACACCTTC
TRBJ2-4 TRBD2 NA TRBV7-2 CASSLAASGNIQYF TGTGCCAGCAGCTTAGCGGCTAGCGGTAACATTCAGTACTTC
TRBJ1-1 NA few TRBV12-5 CASGFPGGGATEAFF TGTGCTAGTGGTTTTCCAGGTGGTGGGGCCACTGAAGCTTTCTTT
TRBJ2-7 TRBD2 NA TRBV11-2 CASSLGWSSGGGGQYF TGTGCCAGCAGCTTAGGGTGGTCTAGCGGGGGCGGTGGGCAGTACTTC
TRBJ2-7 TRBD2 NA TRBV4-3 CASSLGLAGGSSHEQYF TGCGCCAGCAGCCTTGGACTAGCGGGAGGCTCATCGCACGAGCAGTACTTC
TRBJ1-6 NA NA TRBV3-1/TRBV3-2 CASSQVKDGRGPLHF TGTGCCAGCAGCCAAGTAAAGGACGGCCGGGGACCCCTCCACTTT
TRBJ1-2 TRBD1 NA TRBV5-4 CASSLAGYRGTVNGYTF TGTGCCAGCAGCTTGGCGGGGTACAGGGGTACCGTAAATGGCTACACCTTC
TRBJ1-3 NA NA TRBV5-4 CASSINRDATIYF TGTGCCAGCAGTATAAACAGGGACGCCACCATATATTTT